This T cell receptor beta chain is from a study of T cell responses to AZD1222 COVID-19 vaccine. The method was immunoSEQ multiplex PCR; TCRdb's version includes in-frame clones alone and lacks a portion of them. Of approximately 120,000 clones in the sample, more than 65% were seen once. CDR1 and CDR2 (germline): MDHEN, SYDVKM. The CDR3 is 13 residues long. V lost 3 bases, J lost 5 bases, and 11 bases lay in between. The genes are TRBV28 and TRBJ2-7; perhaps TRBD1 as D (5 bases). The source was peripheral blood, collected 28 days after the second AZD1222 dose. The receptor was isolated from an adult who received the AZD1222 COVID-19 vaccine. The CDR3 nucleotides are TGTGCCAGCAGTTTCCCGACAGTGAACGAGCAGTACTTC. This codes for CASSFPTVNEQYF.